The 10 T cell receptor beta chains in this list originate from one sample, sequenced in a study of T cells in narcolepsy. This table comes from immunoSEQ multiplex PCR, and its TCRdb copy is limited to in-frame clones, with some not included. In the table there are roughly 22,000 clones, just over 60% of which are singletons. Sequencing was carried out using memory (CD45RA-) CD4+ T cells from blood. All receptors come from a human donor in good health.

This rearrangement joins TRBV28 to TRBJ1-5, with D unresolved. Trimming took 2 bases from V and 3 from J, leaving 8 bases between them. This CDR3 is built from 14 residues. Germline assignment: CDR1 MDHEN and CDR2 SYDVKM. The CDR3 DNA follows: TGTGCCAGCAGTTTAGGTACCCCCAATCAGCCCCAGCATTTT. It translates to CASSLGTPNQPQHF.

The count of this clone is one. The chain carries TRBV6-4 and TRBJ2-7; the D is unclear. CDR1 and CDR2 from the germline V gene are MRHNA and SNTAGT. This CDR3 spans 15 amino acids. The germline V and J ends were trimmed by 3 bases and 4 bases, with 16 bases remaining between them. CDR3 region: CASSEGHGPPYEQYF. CDR3 nucleotides: TGTGCCAGCAGTGAGGGCCACGGTCCCCCTTACGAGCAGTACTTC.

The rearrangement links TRBV5-1 to TRBJ2-1; 7 nucleotides match TRBD2. Germline-derived CDR1 and CDR2 are SGHRS and YFSETQ. The CDR3 totals 14 residues. Trimming removed 0 bases from V and 3 bases from J; junction bases left unmatched: 0. The CDR3 region is CASSLGGGYNEQFF. For the CDR3, the DNA is TGCGCCAGCAGCTTGGGCGGGGGCTACAATGAGCAGTTCTTC.

The V and J genes are TRBV9 and TRBJ2-1; D gene unclear. V lost 4 bases and J 9 bases, leaving 8 bases between the germline ends. The CDR3 runs to 11 residues. Germline assignment: CDR1 SGDLS and CDR2 YYNGEE. The DNA for the CDR3 is TGTGCCAGCAGCACGAACCGTGAGCAGTTCTTC. It encodes CASSTNREQFF.

The J gene is TRBJ2-5, the V gene TRBV5-6; TRBD2 matches at 9 bases. The germline V gene encodes CDR1 SGHDT and CDR2 YYEEEE. Trimming removed 4 bases from V and 3 bases from J; junction bases left unmatched: 1. The CDR3 sequence is 13 residues long. CDR3 sequence reads: CASSRTSEETQYF. In DNA form, the CDR3 reads TGTGCCAGCAGCCGGACTAGCGAAGAGACCCAGTACTTC.

The chain's CDR3 is CASSFAGGANNSPLHF. In nucleotides, the CDR3 is TGTGCCAGCAGCTTTGCGGGGGGGGCGAATAATTCACCCCTCCACTTT. The chain uses TRBV7-2 and TRBJ1-6; possibly TRBD1 for D (6 bases). Germline-derived CDR1 and CDR2 are SGHTA and FQGNSA. V was clipped by 3 bases and J by 5 bases, with 14 bases between them. The CDR3 is made up of 16 amino acids.

This sequence joins TRBV7-2 and TRBJ1-1; D may be TRBD1 (5 bases). CDR3 length equals 16 residues. In germline, CDR1 is SGHTA, CDR2 FQGNSA. The germline V and J ends were trimmed by 5 bases and 0 bases, with 16 bases remaining between them. The DNA of the CDR3 is TGTGCCAGCAGCCATCCCGGGACCCTCTTGAACACTGAAGCTTTCTTT. This translates into CASSHPGTLLNTEAFF. Full variable domain (rest looked up from reference TRBV7-2 and TRBJ1-1): GAGVSQSPSNKVTEKGKDVELRCDPISGHTALYWYRQSLGQGLEFLIYFQGNSAPDKSGLPSDRFSAERTGGSVSTLTIQRTQQEDSAVYLCASSHPGTLLNTEAFFGQGTRLTVV.

V usage is TRBV2 and J usage is TRBJ2-7; TRBD1 agrees at 7 bases. V was pared by 6 bases and J by 7 bases, with 9 bases of the junction left unmatched. The CDR3 loop spans 13 amino acids. Germline values: CDR1 SNHLY, CDR2 FYNNEI. CDR3 amino acids: CASRITGVEEQYF. In DNA, the CDR3 is TGTGCCAGCAGGATTACAGGGGTGGAGGAGCAGTACTTC.

V and J are TRBV9 and TRBJ2-3; TRBD2 matches 7 bases. This CDR3 is built from 17 residues. V gave up 0 bases and J gave up 5 bases; unmatched junction bases: 12. CDR1 SGDLS and CDR2 YYNGEE come from the germline V gene. The CDR3 region is CASSVVTGRESVDTQYF. As DNA, the CDR3 is TGTGCCAGCAGCGTAGTAACTGGGCGGGAGTCGGTAGATACGCAGTATTTT.

V gene TRBV5-1 combines with J gene TRBJ2-2; D call uncertain. Deletions cut 0 bases from V and 3 bases from J, with 12 bases between. Looked up from germline, CDR1 is SGHRS and CDR2 is YFSETQ. This CDR3 comprises 16 residues. DNA for the CDR3: TGCGCCAGCAGCTTGGCCCTAAGGGCCTACACCGGGGAGCTGTTTTTT. It is translated as CASSLALRAYTGELFF.